This T cell receptor beta chain stems from a study of glioma-infiltrating T cells. Study-level findings and limits: CDR3 overlap between tissue and blood was very small.

To note about this clonotype: Its specificity is not known.

Using RNA template, CDR3s of TCR alpha and beta were amplified with iRepertoire arm-PCR. Input was about 95-400 ng of tissue mRNA or PBMC total RNA. TCRdb re-called the multiplex PCR reads through MiXCR, storing one row per CDR3 protein. The sample has about 380,000 distinct CDR3 sequences, 41% seen once. With V trimmed by 3 bases and J by 7 bases, 14 bases remained unmatched. The CDR3 runs to 18 residues. In germline, CDR1 is MGHRA, CDR2 YSYEKL. The J gene is TRBJ2-1, the V gene TRBV4-1; 11 bases map to TRBD2. Sequences were obtained from glioma tissue, nonneoplastic brain tissue, or PBMCs (not recorded which). The source of this sequence is a human donor with low-grade glioma or glioblastoma, undergoing nonglioma brain surgery, or in good health (not recorded which). For the CDR3, the DNA is TGCGCCAGCAGCCATACGACTAGCGGGACGCTCAGAAGGAATGAGCAGTTCTTC. This codes for CASSHTTSGTLRRNEQFF.